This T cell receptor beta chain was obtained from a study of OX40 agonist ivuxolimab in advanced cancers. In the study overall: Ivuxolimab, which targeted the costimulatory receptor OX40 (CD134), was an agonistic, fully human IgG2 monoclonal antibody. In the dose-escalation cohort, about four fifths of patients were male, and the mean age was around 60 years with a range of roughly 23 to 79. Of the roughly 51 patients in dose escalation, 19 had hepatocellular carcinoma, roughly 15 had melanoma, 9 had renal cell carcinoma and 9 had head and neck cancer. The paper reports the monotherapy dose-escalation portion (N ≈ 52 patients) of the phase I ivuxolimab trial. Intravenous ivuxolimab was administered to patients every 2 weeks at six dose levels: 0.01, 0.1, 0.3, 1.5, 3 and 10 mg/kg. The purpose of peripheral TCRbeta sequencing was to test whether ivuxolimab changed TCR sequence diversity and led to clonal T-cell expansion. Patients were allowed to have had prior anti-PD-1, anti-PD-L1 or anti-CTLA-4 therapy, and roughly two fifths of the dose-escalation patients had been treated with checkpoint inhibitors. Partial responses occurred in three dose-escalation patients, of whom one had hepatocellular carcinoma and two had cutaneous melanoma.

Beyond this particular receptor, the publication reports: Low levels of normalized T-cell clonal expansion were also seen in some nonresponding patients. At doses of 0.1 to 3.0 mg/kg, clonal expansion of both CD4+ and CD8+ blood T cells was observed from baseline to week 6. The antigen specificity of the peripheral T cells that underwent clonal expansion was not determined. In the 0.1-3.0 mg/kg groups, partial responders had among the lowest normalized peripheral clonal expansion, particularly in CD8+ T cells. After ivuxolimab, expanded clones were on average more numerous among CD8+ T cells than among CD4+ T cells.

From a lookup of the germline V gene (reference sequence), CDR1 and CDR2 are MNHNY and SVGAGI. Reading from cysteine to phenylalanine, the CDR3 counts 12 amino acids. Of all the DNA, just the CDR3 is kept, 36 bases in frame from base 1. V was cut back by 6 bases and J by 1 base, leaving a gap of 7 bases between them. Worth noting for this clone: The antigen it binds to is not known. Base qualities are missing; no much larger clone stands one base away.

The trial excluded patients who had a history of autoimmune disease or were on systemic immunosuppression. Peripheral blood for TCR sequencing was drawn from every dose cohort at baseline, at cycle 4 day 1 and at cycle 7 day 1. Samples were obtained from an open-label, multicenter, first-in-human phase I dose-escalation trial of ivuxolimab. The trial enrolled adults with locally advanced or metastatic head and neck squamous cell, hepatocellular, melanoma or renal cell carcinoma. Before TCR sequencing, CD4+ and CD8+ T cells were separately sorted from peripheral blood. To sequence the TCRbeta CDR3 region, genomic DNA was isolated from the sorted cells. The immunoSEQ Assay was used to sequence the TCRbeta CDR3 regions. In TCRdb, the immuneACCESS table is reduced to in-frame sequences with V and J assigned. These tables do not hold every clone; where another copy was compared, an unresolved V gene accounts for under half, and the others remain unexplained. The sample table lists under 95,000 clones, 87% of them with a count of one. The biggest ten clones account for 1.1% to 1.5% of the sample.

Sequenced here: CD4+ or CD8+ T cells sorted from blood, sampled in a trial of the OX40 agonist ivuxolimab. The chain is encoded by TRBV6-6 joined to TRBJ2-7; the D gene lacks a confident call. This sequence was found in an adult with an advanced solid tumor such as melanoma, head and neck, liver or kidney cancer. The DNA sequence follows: TGTGCCAGCAGCCGATTATCCTACGAGCAGTACTTC. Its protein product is CASSRLSYEQYF.